This is a list of T cell receptor beta chains from one sample in a study of PD-1 blockade in classical Hodgkin lymphoma. Data came from immunoSEQ multiplex PCR; TCRdb stores just in-frame clones and leaves some out. The sample shows some 41,000 clones, 88% of them seen only once. This material consisted of peripheral blood mononuclear cells (PBMCs), taken before the second cycle of nivolumab. The receptors come from a human donor with classical Hodgkin lymphoma. Both conserved end residues are part of each CDR3. A D gene is named only where the DNA matches it firmly. Clone size is stated in some rows and not others, as once, few, many or a class when expanded.

V: TRBV5-1; size: .; J: TRBJ1-2; D: .; DNA: TGCGCCAGCAGCCCCAATCAGGAGGGCTACACCTTC; CDR3: CASSPNQEGYTF
V: TRBV19; size: .; J: TRBJ2-7; D: .; DNA: TGTGCCAGTAGTAACCAGCGGGCCTCCTACGAGCAGTACTTC; CDR3: CASSNQRASYEQYF
V: TRBV6-5; size: .; J: TRBJ1-2; D: TRBD1; DNA: TGTGCCAGCAGTTACCGACAGGGTTCTAACTATGGCTACACCTTC; CDR3: CASSYRQGSNYGYTF
V: TRBV19; size: .; J: TRBJ1-2; D: TRBD1; DNA: TGTGCCAGTAGGAGGGACAGCTCTAACTATGGCTACACCTTC; CDR3: CASRRDSSNYGYTF
V: TRBV11-2; size: .; J: TRBJ2-3; D: TRBD2; DNA: TGTGCCAGCAGCCACGCGGGGACTAGCGTCATCAATACGCAGTATTTT; CDR3: CASSHAGTSVINTQYF
V: TRBV6-1; size: .; J: TRBJ1-1; D: .; DNA: TGTGCCAGCAGGGCCAGGGAAATATCTGAAGCTTTCTTT; CDR3: CASRAREISEAFF
V: TRBV2; size: .; J: TRBJ2-7; D: .; DNA: TGTGCCAGCATCAACCCGGGACGGGGCTCCTACGAGCAGTACTTC; CDR3: CASINPGRGSYEQYF
V: TRBV11-3; size: .; J: TRBJ2-5; D: .; DNA: TGTGCCAGCAGTGGAGAGACCCAGTACTTC; CDR3: CASSGETQYF
V: TRBV9; size: .; J: TRBJ2-5; D: TRBD1; DNA: TGTGCCAGCGGACTTGAGGACAGGGTCCTCCAAGAGACCCAGTACTTC; CDR3: CASGLEDRVLQETQYF
V: TRBV6-4; size: .; J: TRBJ2-3; D: TRBD2; DNA: TGTGCCAGCAGTCCCCGGGGGACTAGCGGGCGCACAGATACGCAGTATTTT; CDR3: CASSPRGTSGRTDTQYF
V: TRBV5-1; size: .; J: TRBJ2-7; D: TRBD1; DNA: TGCGCCAGCAGCTTTGGGGACAGACAGTACGAGCAGTACTTC; CDR3: CASSFGDRQYEQYF
V: TRBV11-3; size: once; J: TRBJ1-2; D: TRBD1; DNA: TGTGCCAGCAGCCCGGGACAGTTTGAGGCTGGCTACACCTTC; CDR3: CASSPGQFEAGYTF
V: TRBV5-8; size: once; J: TRBJ2-5; D: .; DNA: TGTGCCAGCAGCCTGAAGGGGTCCAAAGAGACCCAGTACTTC; CDR3: CASSLKGSKETQYF
V: TRBV5-8; size: .; J: TRBJ2-2; D: .; DNA: TGTGCCAGCGAGAAAAGAACTAGGCCGGGGGAGCTGTTTTTT; CDR3: CASEKRTRPGELFF
V: TRBV5-6; size: .; J: TRBJ1-1; D: .; DNA: TGTGCCAGCAGCTTGGGGCGCGTCACTGAAGCTTTCTTT; CDR3: CASSLGRVTEAFF
V: TRBV4-2; size: .; J: TRBJ2-2; D: .; DNA: TGTGCCAGCAGCCAAGTCGGGGCGAACACCGGGGAGCTGTTTTTT; CDR3: CASSQVGANTGELFF
V: TRBV2; size: .; J: TRBJ2-5; D: .; DNA: TGTGCCAGCAGTGACGTGGTGGGTCAAGAGACCCAGTACTTC; CDR3: CASSDVVGQETQYF
V: TRBV11-1; size: .; J: TRBJ2-7; D: .; DNA: TGTGCCAGCAGCCATCGCGGAGGGGTCTGGGGTTTGGAGCTCAGCTTC; CDR3: CASSHRGGVWGLELSF
V: TRBV21-1; size: once; J: TRBJ2-3; D: .; DNA: TGTGCCAGCAGCCGGAAAACAGGGTTATTCGTCGATACGCAGTATTTT; CDR3: CASSRKTGLFVDTQYF
V: TRBV5-4; size: .; J: TRBJ2-7; D: .; DNA: TGTGCCAGCAGCTTCCCGGGACCCTTTTACGAGCAGTACTTC; CDR3: CASSFPGPFYEQYF
V: TRBV18; size: .; J: TRBJ2-7; D: .; DNA: TGTGCCAGCTCACCACCGATAGCTGGATACGAGCAGTACTTC; CDR3: CASSPPIAGYEQYF
V: TRBV9; size: .; J: TRBJ1-3; D: .; DNA: TGTGCCAGCAGCGTAGAAGGACTCTCTGGAAACACCATATATTTT; CDR3: CASSVEGLSGNTIYF
V: TRBV6-5; size: .; J: TRBJ1-2; D: .; DNA: TGTGCCAGCAGCTCCAATCCCCGGGGTGACTATGGCTACACCTTC; CDR3: CASSSNPRGDYGYTF
V: TRBV12-5; size: .; J: TRBJ2-7; D: .; DNA: TGTGCTAGTGGTTCTATACCCCGGGGCACAGGCTTTACCCCTTCCTACGAGCAGTACTTC; CDR3: CASGSIPRGTGFTPSYEQYF